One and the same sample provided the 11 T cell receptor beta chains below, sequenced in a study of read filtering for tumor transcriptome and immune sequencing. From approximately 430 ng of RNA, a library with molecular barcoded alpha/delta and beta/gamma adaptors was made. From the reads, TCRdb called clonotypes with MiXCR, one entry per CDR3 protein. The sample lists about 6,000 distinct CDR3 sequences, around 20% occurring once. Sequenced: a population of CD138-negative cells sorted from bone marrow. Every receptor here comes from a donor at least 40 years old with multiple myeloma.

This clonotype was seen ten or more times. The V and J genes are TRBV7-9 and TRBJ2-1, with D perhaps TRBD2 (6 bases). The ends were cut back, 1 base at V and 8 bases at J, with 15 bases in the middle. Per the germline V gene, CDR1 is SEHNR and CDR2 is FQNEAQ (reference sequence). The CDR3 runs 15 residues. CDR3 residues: CASSLDGGFLDEQFF. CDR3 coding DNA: TGTGCCAGCAGCTTAGATGGGGGGTTTCTCGATGAGCAGTTCTTC.

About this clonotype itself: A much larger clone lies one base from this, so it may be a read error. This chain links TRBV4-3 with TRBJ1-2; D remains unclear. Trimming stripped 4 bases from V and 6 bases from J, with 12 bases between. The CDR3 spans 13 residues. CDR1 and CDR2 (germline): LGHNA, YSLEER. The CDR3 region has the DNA TGCGCCAGCAGCCCAACTTCGGACGATGGCTACACCTTC. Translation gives CASSPTSDDGYTF.

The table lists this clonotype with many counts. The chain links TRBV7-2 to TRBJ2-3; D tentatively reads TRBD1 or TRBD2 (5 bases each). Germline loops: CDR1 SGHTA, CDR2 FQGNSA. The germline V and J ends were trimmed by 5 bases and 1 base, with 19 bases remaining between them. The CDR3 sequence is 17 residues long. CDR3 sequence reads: CASSPRRGAEGTDTQYF. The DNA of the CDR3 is TGTGCCAGCAGCCCAAGAAGAGGGGCGGAGGGCACAGATACGCAGTATTTT.

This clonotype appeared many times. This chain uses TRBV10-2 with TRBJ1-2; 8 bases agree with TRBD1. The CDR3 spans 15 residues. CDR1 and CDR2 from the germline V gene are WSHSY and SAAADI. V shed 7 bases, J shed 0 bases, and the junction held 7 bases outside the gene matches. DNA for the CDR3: TGCGCCAGCACCCCTGGGGGACAGGCTAACTATGGCTACACCTTC. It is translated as CASTPGGQANYGYTF.

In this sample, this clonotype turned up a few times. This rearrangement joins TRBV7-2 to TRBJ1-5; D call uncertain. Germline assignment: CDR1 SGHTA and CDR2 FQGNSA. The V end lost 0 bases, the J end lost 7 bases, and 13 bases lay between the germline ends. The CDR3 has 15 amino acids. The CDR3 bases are TGTGCCAGCAGCTTAGCCCTCGGGTACGGCCAGCCCCAGCATTTT. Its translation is CASSLALGYGQPQHF.

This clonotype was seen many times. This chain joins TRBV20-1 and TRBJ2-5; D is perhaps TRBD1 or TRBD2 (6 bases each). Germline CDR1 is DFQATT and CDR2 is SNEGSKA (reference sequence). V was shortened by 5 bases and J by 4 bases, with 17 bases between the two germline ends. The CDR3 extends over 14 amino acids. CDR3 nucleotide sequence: TGCAGTGCTCCCCGTCGGACAGCGGGAGAGACCCAGTACTTC. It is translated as CSAPRRTAGETQYF.

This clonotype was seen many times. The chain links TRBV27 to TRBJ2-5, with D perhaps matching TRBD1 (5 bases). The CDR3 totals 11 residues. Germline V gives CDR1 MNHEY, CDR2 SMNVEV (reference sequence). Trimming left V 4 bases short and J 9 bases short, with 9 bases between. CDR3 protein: CASSSPRAQYF. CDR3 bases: TGTGCCAGCAGTTCCCCCAGGGCCCAGTACTTC.

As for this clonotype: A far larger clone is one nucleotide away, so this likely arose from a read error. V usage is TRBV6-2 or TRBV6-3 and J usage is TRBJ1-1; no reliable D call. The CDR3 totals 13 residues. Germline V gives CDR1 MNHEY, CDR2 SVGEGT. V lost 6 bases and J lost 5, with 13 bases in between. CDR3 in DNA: TGTGCCAGCAGCGGTGAGGAGATGACTGAAGCTTTCTTT. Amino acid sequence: CASSGEEMTEAFF.

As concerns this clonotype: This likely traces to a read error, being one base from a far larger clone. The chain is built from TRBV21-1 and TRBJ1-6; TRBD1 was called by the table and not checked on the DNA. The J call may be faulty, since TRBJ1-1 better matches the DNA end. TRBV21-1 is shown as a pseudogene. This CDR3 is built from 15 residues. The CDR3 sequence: CASSKVGGRCTEAFF. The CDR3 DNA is TGTGCCAGCAGCAAAGTGGGCGGGCGGTGTACTGAAGCTTTCTTT.

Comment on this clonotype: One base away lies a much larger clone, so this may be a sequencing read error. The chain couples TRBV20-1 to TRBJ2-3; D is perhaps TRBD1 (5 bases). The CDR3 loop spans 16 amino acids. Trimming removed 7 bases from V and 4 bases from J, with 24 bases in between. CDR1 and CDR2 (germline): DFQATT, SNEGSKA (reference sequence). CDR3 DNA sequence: TGCAGTGTCCGACATGGGGAATGGGGCAGGGCAGATACGCAGTATTTT. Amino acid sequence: CSVRHGEWGRADTQYF.

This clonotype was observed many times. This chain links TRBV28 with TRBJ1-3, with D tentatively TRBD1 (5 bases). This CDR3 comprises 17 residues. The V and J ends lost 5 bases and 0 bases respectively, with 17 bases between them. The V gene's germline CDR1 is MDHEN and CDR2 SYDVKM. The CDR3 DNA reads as TGTGCCAGCAGTCTACCCCTCTCAGGGCACTCTGGAAACACCATATATTTT. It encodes CASSLPLSGHSGNTIYF.